These 27 T cell receptor beta chains came from one sample sequenced in a study of monozygotic twins with cystic fibrosis. Produced via immunoSEQ multiplex PCR; TCRdb's table is partial and in-frame only. Seen here are around 34,000 clones, 92% observed once, and the top ten hold roughly 0.9%. Sequencing used blood. Receptors were obtained from a girl aged 2 to 10 with cystic fibrosis.

This chain uses TRBV7-2 with TRBJ2-3; 7 bases line up with TRBD2. Trimming at V came to 2 bases and at J to 1 base, leaving 3 bases not matched to a gene. The CDR3 contains 15 residues. CDR1 and CDR2 from the germline V gene are SGHTA and FQGNSA. The CDR3 nucleotides are TGTGCCAGCAGCTTAAAGCGGGACCGCACAGATACGCAGTATTTT. It translates to CASSLKRDRTDTQYF. Using reference TRBV7-2 and TRBJ2-3 for the parts outside the CDR3, the full variable domain is GAGVSQSPSNKVTEKGKDVELRCDPISGHTALYWYRQSLGQGLEFLIYFQGNSAPDKSGLPSDRFSAERTGGSVSTLTIQRTQQEDSAVYLCASSLKRDRTDTQYFGPGTRLTVL.

The chain employs TRBV5-6 and TRBJ2-7; 8 nucleotides match TRBD2. V gave up 3 bases and J gave up 2 bases; unmatched junction bases: 4. The CDR3 is made up of 14 amino acids. Germline V gene sequence: CDR1 SGHDT, CDR2 YYEEEE. CDR3 amino acids: CASSSSGSPYEQYF. DNA of the CDR3: TGTGCCAGCAGCTCAAGCGGGAGCCCCTACGAGCAGTACTTC.

The V gene is TRBV7-3, the J gene TRBJ2-2; possible D gene TRBD1, 5 bases. The V gene lost 0 bases and the J gene lost 3 bases, with 5 bases spanning the gap. The CDR3 runs to 14 residues. Germline V lookup: CDR1 SGHTA, CDR2 FQGTGA. As DNA, the CDR3 is TGTGCCAGCAGCTTAACAGGGGACACCGGGGAGCTGTTTTTT. Protein sequence: CASSLTGDTGELFF.

V usage is TRBV2 and J usage is TRBJ1-1, with a weak D call TRBD1 (5 bases). Germline loops: CDR1 SNHLY, CDR2 FYNNEI. V lost 8 bases and J lost 0, with 16 bases in between. This CDR3 comprises 15 residues. For the CDR3, the DNA is TGTGCCAGCGAAGATCTAGACAGCCTGAACACTGAAGCTTTCTTT. This sequence encodes CASEDLDSLNTEAFF.

CDR3 in amino acids: CASSLVVGDSPYNEQFF. The CDR3 nucleotides read TGTGCCAGCAGCTTAGTGGTTGGGGACTCCCCTTACAATGAGCAGTTCTTC. The chain joins TRBV7-6 to TRBJ2-1; D is possibly TRBD2 (6 bases). Per the germline V gene, CDR1 is SGHVS and CDR2 is FNYEAQ. Trimming took 1 base from V and 4 from J, leaving 17 bases between them. The CDR3 loop spans 17 amino acids.

The V call is TRBV7-6, the J call TRBJ1-2, with D tentatively TRBD1 (5 bases). From germline, CDR1 is SGHVS and CDR2 FNYEAQ. The CDR3 sequence is 15 residues long. Trimming took 5 bases from V and 4 from J, leaving 17 bases between them. DNA for the CDR3: TGTGCCAGCAGCCCGGAGGGGACCACAACCTATGGCTACACCTTC. Encoded protein: CASSPEGTTTYGYTF.

The chain links TRBV6-1 to TRBJ1-1, with D hard to call. The CDR3 has 14 residues. V lost 5 bases, J lost 0 bases, and 10 bases lay in between. The germline CDR1 and CDR2 sequences are MNHNS and SASEGT. The CDR3 region is CASSPYGVNTEAFF. DNA for the CDR3: TGTGCCAGCAGTCCTTACGGAGTGAACACTGAAGCTTTCTTT.

The J gene is TRBJ2-7, the V gene TRBV7-2; TRBD1 agrees at 8 bases. CDR3 length: 15 residues. Germline CDR1 SGHTA, CDR2 FQGNSA. Trimming cost V 4 bases and J 4 bases; bases outside gene matches: 9. The CDR3, as DNA: TGTGCCAGCAGCTCCGGACAGGGAAGTATGTACGAGCAGTACTTC. This encodes CASSSGQGSMYEQYF.

The chain recombines TRBV7-9 with TRBJ1-4, with TRBD1 matching 8 bases. CDR1 and CDR2 (germline): SEHNR, FQNEAQ (reference sequence). V shed 5 bases, J shed 6 bases, and the junction held 11 bases outside the gene matches. The CDR3 runs to 16 residues. The CDR3 region has the DNA TGTGCCAGCAGCCCTTTCGGACAGGGACGTCATGAAAAACTGTTTTTT. This codes for CASSPFGQGRHEKLFF.

The genes are TRBV10-2 and TRBJ1-5; D unclear. Germline CDR1 and CDR2: WSHSY and SAAADI. Trimming shortened V by 7 bases and J by 3 bases, and 4 bases separated the two germline ends. The CDR3 has 11 residues. DNA for the CDR3: TGCGCCAGCAACCCCAATCAGCCCCAGCATTTT. This gives the protein CASNPNQPQHF.

The chain is built from TRBV7-8 and TRBJ2-7, with D possibly being TRBD1 (6 bases). Trimming stripped 3 bases from V and 4 bases from J, with 19 bases between. This CDR3 is built from 16 residues. Germline V lookup: CDR1 SGHVS, CDR2 FQNEAQ. CDR3: CASSLDTGTGRYEQYF. As DNA, the CDR3 is TGTGCCAGCAGCTTGGATACAGGGACGGGAAGATACGAGCAGTACTTC.

The chain couples TRBV9 to TRBJ1-3; D is uncertain. The germline V gene has CDR1 SGDLS and CDR2 YYNGEE. The CDR3 loop spans 18 amino acids. The V and J ends lost 3 bases and 4 bases respectively, with 23 bases between them. This CDR3 is CASSAYPKAAGLGNTIYF. CDR3 DNA sequence: TGTGCCAGCAGCGCCTACCCAAAGGCGGCGGGTCTGGGAAACACCATATATTTT.

The gene calls are TRBV4-2 and TRBJ1-2; D is possibly TRBD1 (6 bases). Germline V lookup: CDR1 LGHNA, CDR2 YNFKEQ. V was clipped by 0 bases and J by 8 bases, with 16 bases between them. This CDR3 is built from 15 residues. The CDR3 DNA follows: TGTGCCAGCAGCCAAGAACAGGGCTGGGTCCGGGGCTACACCTTC. Translating it yields CASSQEQGWVRGYTF.

The gene calls are TRBV25-1 and TRBJ1-1, with D possibly being TRBD1 (5 bases). Trimming left V 7 bases short and J 5 bases short, with 17 bases between. CDR1 is MGHDK, CDR2 SYGVNS, per germline. The CDR3 length is 14 residues. In DNA, the CDR3 is TGTGCCAGCACTCCTTGGGGGGGAAGGACTGAAGCTTTCTTT. It encodes CASTPWGGRTEAFF.

The chain uses TRBV10-3 and TRBJ1-2; D possibly corresponds to TRBD1 (6 bases). Looked up from germline, CDR1 is ENHRY and CDR2 is SYGVKD. The germline V and J ends were trimmed by 6 bases and 4 bases, with 12 bases remaining between them. CDR3 length equals 13 residues. The CDR3 DNA reads as TGTGCCATCAGCTGGGAACAGGGCTATGGCTACACCTTC. Translated, it gives CAISWEQGYGYTF.

J is TRBJ2-5 and V is TRBV11-3; D is possibly TRBD1 or TRBD2 (7 bases each). V lost 10 bases and J 10 bases, leaving 22 bases between the germline ends. This CDR3 has 13 amino acids. From germline, CDR1 is SGHNT and CDR2 YENEEA. CDR3 residues: CATQRGARGVQYF. The CDR3 nucleotides read TGTGCCACCCAACGGGGGGCCAGGGGGGTCCAGTACTTC.

This clone occurred once. The chain combines TRBV19 with TRBJ1-1; D is ambiguous. Germline loops: CDR1 LNHDA, CDR2 SQIVND (reference sequence). The CDR3 spans 17 residues. Trimming took off 4 bases at V and 0 bases at J, with 18 bases between the two ends. The CDR3, as DNA: TGTGCCAGTAGTAACCGGGCGGAGGCACTCATGAACACTGAAGCTTTCTTT. It is translated as CASSNRAEALMNTEAFF. The whole variable domain, filled in from reference TRBV19 and TRBJ1-1, reads DGGITQSPKYLFRKEGQNVTLSCEQNLNHDAMYWYRQDPGQGLRLIYYSQIVNDFQKGDIAEGYSVSREKKESFPLTVTSAQKNPTAFYLCASSNRAEALMNTEAFFGQGTRLTVV.

This chain joins TRBV10-3 and TRBJ2-1; 9 bases map to TRBD1. The CDR3 spans 14 residues. From germline, CDR1 is ENHRY and CDR2 SYGVKD. V gave up 8 bases and J gave up 6 bases; unmatched junction bases: 8. The CDR3 DNA reads as TGTGCCATCTCAAACGGGGACAGGGTCAATGAGCAGTTCTTC. It specifies CAISNGDRVNEQFF.

For the CDR3, the DNA is TGTGCCAGCAGCTACCCGGGCGGTGACTATGGCTACACCTTC. Residues: CASSYPGGDYGYTF. The rearrangement uses TRBV5-4 and TRBJ1-2; D is unresolved. CDR1 and CDR2 from the germline V gene are SGHNT and YYREEE (reference sequence). Trimming shortened V by 3 bases and J by 3 bases, and 12 bases separated the two germline ends. The CDR3 contains 14 residues.

This clone was found once. The chain combines TRBV7-6 with TRBJ1-3; the D is unclear. The germline gives CDR1 SGHVS, CDR2 FNYEAQ. The CDR3 runs to 14 residues. V was shortened by 1 base and J by 2 bases, with 6 bases between the two germline ends. This CDR3 reads CASSLGVAGNTIYF. CDR3 bases: TGTGCCAGCAGCTTAGGAGTGGCTGGAAACACCATATATTTT. Full variable domain (rest looked up from reference TRBV7-6 and TRBJ1-3): GAGVSQSPRYKVTKRGQDVALRCDPISGHVSLYWYRQALGQGPEFLTYFNYEAQQDKSGLPNDRFSAERPEGSISTLTIQRTEQRDSAMYRCASSLGVAGNTIYFGEGSWLTVV.

The rearrangement links TRBV7-2 to TRBJ2-5, with 13 bases aligning to TRBD2. This CDR3 has 17 amino acids. The germline V gene encodes CDR1 SGHTA and CDR2 FQGNSA. Losses at the gene ends were 0 bases for V and 5 bases for J; bases not matched to a gene: 6. This chain's CDR3 is CASSLAGLAGERETQYF. The CDR3 bases are TGTGCCAGCAGCTTAGCCGGACTAGCGGGGGAGAGGGAGACCCAGTACTTC. The full variable domain, completed using reference TRBV7-2 and TRBJ2-5, is GAGVSQSPSNKVTEKGKDVELRCDPISGHTALYWYRQSLGQGLEFLIYFQGNSAPDKSGLPSDRFSAERTGGSVSTLTIQRTQQEDSAVYLCASSLAGLAGERETQYFGPGTRLLVL.

The rearrangement joins TRBV7-9 to TRBJ2-5, with no clear D. There are 13 residues in the CDR3. Germline CDR1 reads SEHNR; CDR2 reads FQNEAQ (reference sequence). Trimming stripped 4 bases from V and 5 bases from J, with 11 bases between. In DNA form, the CDR3 reads TGTGCCAGCAGCTCCCCACCCGGGGAGACCCAGTACTTC. Its translation: CASSSPPGETQYF.

This clone was counted between two and nine times. The chain joins TRBV28 to TRBJ1-2; D is unclear. Germline-derived CDR1 and CDR2 are MDHEN and SYDVKM. This CDR3 comprises 11 residues. The chain's CDR3 is CASSTSFGYTF. The CDR3 DNA reads as TGTGCGTCCAGCACCTCTTTTGGCTACACCTTC.

The genes are TRBV6-5 and TRBJ2-7, with 8 positions matching TRBD2. The CDR3 spans 15 residues. Per germline, CDR1 MNHEY and CDR2 SVGAGI. Germline trimming cut 2 bases from V and 7 bases from J; bases unmatched to any gene: 10. Here the CDR3 DNA reads TGTGCCAGCAGTTACCGCCCGGGAGTAGCGGGGGAGCAGTACTTC. Translated, it gives CASSYRPGVAGEQYF.

The genes are TRBV5-1 and TRBJ2-1; a possible D gene is TRBD2 (6 bases). Trimming shortened V by 0 bases and J by 6 bases, and 10 bases separated the two germline ends. This CDR3 is built from 14 residues. The germline V gene has CDR1 SGHRS and CDR2 YFSETQ. In DNA, the CDR3 is TGCGCCAGCAGCTTGGCTTCCGGGGGCAATGAGCAGTTCTTC. It encodes CASSLASGGNEQFF.

V and J are TRBV2 and TRBJ2-2; 11 bases match TRBD1. The CDR3 spans 15 residues. Trimming took 7 bases from V and 4 from J; bases not matched to a gene: 5. Germline V CDR1 and CDR2: SNHLY, FYNNEI. CDR3 nucleotides: TGTGCCAGCATGGGGACAGGGGGTACCACCGGGGAGCTGTTTTTT. Translating it yields CASMGTGGTTGELFF. Full variable domain (outside the CDR3, taken from reference TRBV2 and TRBJ2-2): EPEVTQTPSHQVTQMGQEVILRCVPISNHLYFYWYRQILGQKVEFLVSFYNNEISEKSEIFDDQFSVERPDGSNFTLKIRSTKLEDSAMYFCASMGTGGTTGELFFGEGSRLTVL.

This clone showed up just once. The chain combines TRBV6-7 with TRBJ2-6, with TRBD1 identical over 7 bases. TRBV6-7 counts as an open reading frame of uncertain function. After removal of 5 bases from V and 2 bases from J, the junction contained 9 bases not matched to a gene. The CDR3 length is 17 residues. The CDR3 region is CASSLCGQGAGANVLTF. The DNA of the CDR3 is TGTGCCAGCAGTCTATGTGGGCAGGGGGCTGGGGCCAACGTCCTGACTTTC.